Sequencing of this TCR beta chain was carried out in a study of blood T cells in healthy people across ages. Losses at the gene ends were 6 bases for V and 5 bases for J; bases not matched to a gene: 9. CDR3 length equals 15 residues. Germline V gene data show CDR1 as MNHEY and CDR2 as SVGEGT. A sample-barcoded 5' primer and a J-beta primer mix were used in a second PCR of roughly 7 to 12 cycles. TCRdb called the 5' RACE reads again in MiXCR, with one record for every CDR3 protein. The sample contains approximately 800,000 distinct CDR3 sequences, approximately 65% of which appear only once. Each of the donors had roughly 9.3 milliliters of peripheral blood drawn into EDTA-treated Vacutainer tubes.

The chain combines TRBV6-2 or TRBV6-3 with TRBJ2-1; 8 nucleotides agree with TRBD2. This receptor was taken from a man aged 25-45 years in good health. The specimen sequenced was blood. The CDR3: CASRETAGADNEQFF. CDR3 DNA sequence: TGTGCCAGCAGGGAGACAGCGGGGGCCGACAATGAGCAGTTCTTC.